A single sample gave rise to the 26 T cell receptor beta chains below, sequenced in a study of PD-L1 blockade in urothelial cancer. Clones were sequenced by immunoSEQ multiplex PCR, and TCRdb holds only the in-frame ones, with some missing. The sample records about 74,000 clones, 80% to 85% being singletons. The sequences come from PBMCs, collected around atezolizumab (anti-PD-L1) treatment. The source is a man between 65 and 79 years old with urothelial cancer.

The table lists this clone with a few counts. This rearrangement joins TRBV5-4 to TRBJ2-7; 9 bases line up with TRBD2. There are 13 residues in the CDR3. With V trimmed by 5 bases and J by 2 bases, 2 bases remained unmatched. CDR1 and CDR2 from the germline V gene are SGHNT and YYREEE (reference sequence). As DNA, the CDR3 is TGTGCCAGCAGTATAGCGGGAGCCTACGAGCAGTACTTC. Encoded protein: CASSIAGAYEQYF. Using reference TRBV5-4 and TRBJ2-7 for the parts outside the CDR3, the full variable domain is ETGVTQSPTHLIKTRGQQVTLRCSSQSGHNTVSWYQQALGQGPQFIFQYYREEENGRGNFPPRFSGLQFPNYSSELNVNALELDDSALYLCASSIAGAYEQYFGPGTRLTVT.

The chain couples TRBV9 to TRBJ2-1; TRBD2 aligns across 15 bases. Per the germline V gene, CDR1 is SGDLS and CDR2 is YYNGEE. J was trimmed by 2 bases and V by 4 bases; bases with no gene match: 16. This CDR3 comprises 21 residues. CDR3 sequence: CASSPNTGTSGRPLTYNEQFF. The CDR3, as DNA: TGTGCCAGCAGCCCAAATACCGGGACTAGCGGGAGGCCGCTGACCTACAATGAGCAGTTCTTC.

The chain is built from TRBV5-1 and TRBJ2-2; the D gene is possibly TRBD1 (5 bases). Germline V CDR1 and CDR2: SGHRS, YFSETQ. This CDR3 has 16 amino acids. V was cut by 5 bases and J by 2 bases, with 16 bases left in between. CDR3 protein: CASSMGNRPNTGELFF. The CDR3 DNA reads TGCGCCAGCAGTATGGGGAACAGGCCTAACACCGGGGAGCTGTTTTTT.

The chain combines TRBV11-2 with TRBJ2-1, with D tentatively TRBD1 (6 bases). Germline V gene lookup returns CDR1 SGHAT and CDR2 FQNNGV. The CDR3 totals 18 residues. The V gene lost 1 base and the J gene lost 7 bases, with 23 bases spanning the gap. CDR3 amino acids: CASSLGPIRGVVDNEQFF. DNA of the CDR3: TGTGCCAGCAGCTTAGGCCCAATCAGGGGCGTAGTGGATAATGAGCAGTTCTTC.

The CDR3 sequence: CASNGVDTGELFF. The CDR3 DNA sequence: TGTGCCAGTAATGGAGTCGACACCGGGGAGCTGTTTTTT. V is TRBV19 and J is TRBJ2-2, with D uncertain. The germline CDR1 and CDR2 sequences are LNHDA and SQIVND (reference sequence). The CDR3 is made up of 13 amino acids. V was shortened by 7 bases and J by 3 bases, with 9 bases between the two germline ends.

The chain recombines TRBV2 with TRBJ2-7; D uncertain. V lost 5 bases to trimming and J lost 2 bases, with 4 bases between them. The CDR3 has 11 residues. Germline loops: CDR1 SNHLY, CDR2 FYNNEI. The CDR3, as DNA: TGTGCCAGCAGTCTTACCTACGAGCAGTACTTC. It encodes CASSLTYEQYF.

DNA for the CDR3: TGTGCCAGCAGTTTAGGGACAGGGTTATATTTGGGCTACACCTTC. Translating gives CASSLGTGLYLGYTF. The V and J genes are TRBV28 and TRBJ1-2; TRBD1 aligns across 9 bases. Germline V gene data show CDR1 as MDHEN and CDR2 as SYDVKM. The CDR3 loop spans 15 amino acids. J gave up 8 bases and V 2 bases, and 9 bases lay outside the gene matches.

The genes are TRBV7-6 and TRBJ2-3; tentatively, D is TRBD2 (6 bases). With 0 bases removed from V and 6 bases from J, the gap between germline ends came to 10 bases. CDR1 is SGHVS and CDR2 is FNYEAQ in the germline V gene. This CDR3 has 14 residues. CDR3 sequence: CASSLARGVDTQYF. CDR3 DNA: TGTGCCAGCAGCTTAGCGCGCGGGGTGGATACGCAGTATTTT.

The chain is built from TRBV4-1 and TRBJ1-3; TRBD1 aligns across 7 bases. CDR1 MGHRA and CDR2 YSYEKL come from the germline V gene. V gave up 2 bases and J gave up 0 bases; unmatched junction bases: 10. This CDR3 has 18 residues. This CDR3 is CASSQKAAGTDSGNTIYF. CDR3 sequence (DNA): TGCGCCAGCAGCCAAAAGGCCGCCGGGACAGACTCTGGAAACACCATATATTTT.

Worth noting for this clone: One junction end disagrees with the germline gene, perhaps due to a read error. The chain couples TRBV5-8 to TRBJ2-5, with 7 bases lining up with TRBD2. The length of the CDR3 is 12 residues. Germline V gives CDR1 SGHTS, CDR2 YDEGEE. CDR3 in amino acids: CASSWGEGPQDF. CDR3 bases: TGTGCCAGCAGCTGGGGGGAGGGTCCGCAGGACTTC.

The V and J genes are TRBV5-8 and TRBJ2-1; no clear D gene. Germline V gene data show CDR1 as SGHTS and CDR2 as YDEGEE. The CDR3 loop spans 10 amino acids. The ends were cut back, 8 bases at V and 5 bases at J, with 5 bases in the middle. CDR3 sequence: CASLHNEQFF. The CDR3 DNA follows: TGTGCCAGTCTACACAATGAGCAGTTCTTC.

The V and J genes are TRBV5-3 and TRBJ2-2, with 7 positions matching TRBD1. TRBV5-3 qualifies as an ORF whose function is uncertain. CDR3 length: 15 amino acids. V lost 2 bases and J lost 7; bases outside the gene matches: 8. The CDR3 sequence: CARSFRNRGYGELFF. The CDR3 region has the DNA TGTGCCAGAAGCTTCCGGAACAGGGGCTACGGGGAGCTGTTTTTT.

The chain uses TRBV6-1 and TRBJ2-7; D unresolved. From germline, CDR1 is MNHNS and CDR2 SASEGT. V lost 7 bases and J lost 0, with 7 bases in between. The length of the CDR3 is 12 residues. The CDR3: CASIVSSYEQYF. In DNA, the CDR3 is TGTGCCAGCATCGTCAGCTCCTACGAGCAGTACTTC.

The DNA of the CDR3 is TGTGCCAGCAGTCGAACGGGGGGGCGAAACTACGAGCAGTACTTC. Amino acid sequence: CASSRTGGRNYEQYF. V is TRBV6-5 and J is TRBJ2-7; 8 bases match TRBD2. The junction had 9 bases not matched to a gene; V was cut back by 5 bases and J by 3 bases. CDR1 is MNHEY, CDR2 SVGAGI, per germline. This CDR3 has 15 residues.

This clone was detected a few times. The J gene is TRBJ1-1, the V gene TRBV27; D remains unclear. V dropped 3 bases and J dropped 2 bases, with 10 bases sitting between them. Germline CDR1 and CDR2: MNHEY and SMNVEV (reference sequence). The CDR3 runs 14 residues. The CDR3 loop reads CASSFAVLNTEAFF. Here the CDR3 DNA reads TGTGCCAGCAGTTTCGCGGTTCTTAACACTGAAGCTTTCTTT.

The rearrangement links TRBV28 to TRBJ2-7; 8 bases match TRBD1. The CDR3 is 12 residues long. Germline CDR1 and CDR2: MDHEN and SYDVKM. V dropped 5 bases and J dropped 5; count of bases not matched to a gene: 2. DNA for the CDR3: TGTGCCAGCAGTGAGGACAGGGACGAGCAGTACTTC. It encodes CASSEDRDEQYF.

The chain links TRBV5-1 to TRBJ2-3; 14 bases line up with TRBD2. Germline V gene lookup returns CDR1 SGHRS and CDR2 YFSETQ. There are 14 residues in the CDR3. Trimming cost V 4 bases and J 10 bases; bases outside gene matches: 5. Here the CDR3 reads CASSPGTSGSAQYF. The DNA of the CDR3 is TGCGCCAGCAGCCCAGGGACTAGCGGGAGTGCGCAGTATTTT.

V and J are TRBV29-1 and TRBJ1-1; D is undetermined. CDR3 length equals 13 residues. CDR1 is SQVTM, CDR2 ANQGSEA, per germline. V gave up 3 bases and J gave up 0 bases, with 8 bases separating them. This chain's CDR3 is CSVDSLMNTEAFF. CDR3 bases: TGCAGCGTTGACTCCCTTATGAACACTGAAGCTTTCTTT.

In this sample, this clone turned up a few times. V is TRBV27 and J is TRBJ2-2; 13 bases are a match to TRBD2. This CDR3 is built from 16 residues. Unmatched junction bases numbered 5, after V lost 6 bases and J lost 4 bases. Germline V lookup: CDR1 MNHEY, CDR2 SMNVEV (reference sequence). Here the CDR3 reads CASSRTSGSRTGELFF. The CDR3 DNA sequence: TGTGCCAGCAGCCGGACTAGCGGGAGTCGCACCGGGGAGCTGTTTTTT.

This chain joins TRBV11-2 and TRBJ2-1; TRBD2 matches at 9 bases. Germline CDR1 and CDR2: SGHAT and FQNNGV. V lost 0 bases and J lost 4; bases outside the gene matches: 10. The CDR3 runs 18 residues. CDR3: CASSLDPQREVLYNEQFF. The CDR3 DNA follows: TGTGCCAGCAGCTTAGATCCCCAGCGGGAGGTTCTTTACAATGAGCAGTTCTTC.

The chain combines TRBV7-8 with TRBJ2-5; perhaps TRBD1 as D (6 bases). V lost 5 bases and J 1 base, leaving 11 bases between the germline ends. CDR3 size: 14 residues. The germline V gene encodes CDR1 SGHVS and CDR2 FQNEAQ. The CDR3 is CASSLMDSQETQYF. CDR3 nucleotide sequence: TGTGCCAGCAGCCTTATGGACAGCCAAGAGACCCAGTACTTC.

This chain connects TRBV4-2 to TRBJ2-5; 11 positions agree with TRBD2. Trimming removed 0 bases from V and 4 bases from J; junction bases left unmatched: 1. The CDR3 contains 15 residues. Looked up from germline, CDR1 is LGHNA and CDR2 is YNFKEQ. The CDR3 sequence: CASSQDGLAGETQYF. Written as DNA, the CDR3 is TGTGCCAGCAGCCAAGATGGACTAGCGGGAGAGACCCAGTACTTC.

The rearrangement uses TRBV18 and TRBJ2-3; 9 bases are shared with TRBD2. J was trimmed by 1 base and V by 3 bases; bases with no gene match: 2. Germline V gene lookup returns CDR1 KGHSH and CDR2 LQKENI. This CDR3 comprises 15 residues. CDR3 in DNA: TGTGCCAGCTCACCGGGACTAGCCCGCACAGATACGCAGTATTTT. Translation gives CASSPGLARTDTQYF.

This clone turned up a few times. In nucleotides, the CDR3 is TGCGCCAGCAGCTTCGGTAACACCGGGGAGCTGTTTTTT. As protein: CASSFGNTGELFF. V and J are TRBV5-1 and TRBJ2-2; D unresolved. This CDR3 region has 13 residues. Germline values: CDR1 SGHRS, CDR2 YFSETQ. V lost 2 bases, J lost 2 bases, and 4 bases lay in between. The whole variable domain, remainder taken from reference TRBV5-1 and TRBJ2-2, is KAGVTQTPRYLIKTRGQQVTLSCSPISGHRSVSWYQQTPGQGLQFLFEYFSETQRNKGNFPGRFSGRQFSNSRSEMNVSTLELGDSALYLCASSFGNTGELFFGEGSRLTVL.

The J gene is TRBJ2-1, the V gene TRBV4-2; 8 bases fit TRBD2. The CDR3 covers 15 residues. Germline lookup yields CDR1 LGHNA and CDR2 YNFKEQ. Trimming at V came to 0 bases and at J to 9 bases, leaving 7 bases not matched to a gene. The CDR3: CASSQDTGLDGEQFF. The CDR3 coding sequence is TGTGCCAGCAGCCAAGATACGGGACTAGACGGTGAGCAGTTCTTC.

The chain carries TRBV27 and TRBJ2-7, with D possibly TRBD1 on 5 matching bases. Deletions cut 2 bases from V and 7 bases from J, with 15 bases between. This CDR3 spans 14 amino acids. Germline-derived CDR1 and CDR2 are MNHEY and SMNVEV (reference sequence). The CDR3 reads CASSLGLGVREQYF. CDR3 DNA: TGTGCCAGCAGTTTAGGTCTAGGGGTACGAGAGCAGTACTTC.